The 16 T cell receptor beta chains given below trace back to one sample, sequenced in a study of blood T cell repertoires in COVID-19. TCRdb's table, derived via immunoSEQ multiplex PCR, lists solely in-frame clones and lacks some. The sample yields about 200,000 clones, 86% seen once. Material for sequencing was PBMCs or T cells enriched from blood (not recorded which). All receptors derive from a man aged 35 to 55 with acute COVID-19.

The J gene is TRBJ2-7, the V gene TRBV27, with D possibly TRBD2 on 7 matching bases. Per germline, CDR1 MNHEY and CDR2 SMNVEV (reference sequence). This CDR3 region has 11 residues. V was trimmed by 8 bases and J by 11 bases, leaving 16 bases between them. CDR3 sequence reads: CASSEGGEEYF. For the CDR3, the DNA is TGTGCCAGCTCCGAAGGGGGGGAAGAGTACTTC.

The chain recombines TRBV24-1 with TRBJ1-2; 8 nucleotides line up with TRBD1. Germline V gene lookup returns CDR1 KGHDR and CDR2 SFDVKD. The CDR3 covers 15 residues. V was pared by 1 base and J by 6 bases, with 6 bases of the junction left unmatched. The CDR3 nucleotides are TGTGCCACCAGTGATTTCACAGGGGGGGAGGATGGCTACACCTTC. Amino acid sequence: CATSDFTGGEDGYTF.

V and J are TRBV2 and TRBJ1-1; D not resolved. V lost 3 bases and J 11 bases, leaving 10 bases between the germline ends. Germline loops: CDR1 SNHLY, CDR2 FYNNEI. This CDR3 spans 11 amino acids. In DNA, the CDR3 is TGTGCCAGCAGTGAGGAGTATACTGCTTTCTTT. It codes for CASSEEYTAFF.

The chain has TRBV20-1 and TRBJ2-1; TRBD2 agrees at 7 bases. Trimming removed 3 bases from V and 2 bases from J; junction bases left unmatched: 7. The length of the CDR3 is 15 residues. Germline CDR1 DFQATT, CDR2 SNEGSKA (reference sequence). The CDR3 loop is CSASALAEPYNEQFF. The CDR3 DNA is TGCAGTGCTAGTGCCCTAGCGGAACCCTACAATGAGCAGTTCTTC.

The J gene is TRBJ1-6, the V gene TRBV5-6; D call uncertain. CDR1 and CDR2 (germline): SGHDT, YYEEEE. Trimming shortened V by 4 bases and J by 7 bases, and 12 bases separated the two germline ends. The CDR3 is made up of 14 amino acids. CDR3 in amino acids: CASSTSTTNSPLHF. For the CDR3, the DNA is TGTGCCAGCAGCACATCCACGACAAATTCACCCCTCCACTTT.

The rearrangement uses TRBV2 and TRBJ2-4, with D perhaps TRBD1 (6 bases). Trimming pared 6 bases from V and 8 bases from J, leaving 11 bases between. The CDR3 loop spans 12 amino acids. Germline assignment: CDR1 SNHLY and CDR2 FYNNEI. CDR3 nucleotide sequence: TGTGCCAGCAGACCCACAGGGTACATTCAGTACTTC. Translating gives CASRPTGYIQYF.

The chain is built from TRBV7-2 and TRBJ2-1; possible D gene TRBD2, 6 bases. This CDR3 spans 14 amino acids. CDR1 is SGHTA, CDR2 FQGNSA, per germline. The V end was cut by 7 bases, the J end by 10 bases, with 20 bases between. The CDR3 sequence: CASTTGVGGTEQFF. DNA for the CDR3: TGTGCCAGCACAACAGGAGTCGGGGGAACGGAGCAGTTCTTC.

The chain is built from TRBV9 and TRBJ1-3; D not resolved. There are 13 residues in the CDR3. V shed 0 bases and J shed 6 bases, with 7 bases lying between them. Germline V CDR1 and CDR2: SGDLS, YYNGEE. The CDR3 nucleotides are TGTGCCAGCAGCGTAGTCGGGGAAAACACCATATATTTT. Translated, it gives CASSVVGENTIYF.

This sequence joins TRBV28 and TRBJ1-6; a weak D match, TRBD1 (6 bases). With 8 bases removed from V and 7 bases from J, the gap between germline ends came to 15 bases. Germline CDR1 is MDHEN and CDR2 is SYDVKM. CDR3 length equals 14 residues. CDR3: CASHRGQPNSPLHF. In nucleotides, the CDR3 is TGTGCCAGCCACCGTGGACAGCCCAATTCACCCCTCCACTTT.

This chain links TRBV4-1 with TRBJ2-1; 7 bases are a match to TRBD1. Germline-derived CDR1 and CDR2 are MGHRA and YSYEKL. With 3 bases clipped from V and 2 bases from J, the junction kept 4 bases outside the gene matches. This CDR3 has 15 amino acids. CDR3 sequence reads: CASSQIGTAYNEQFF. The CDR3 DNA reads TGCGCCAGCAGCCAGATAGGGACAGCCTACAATGAGCAGTTCTTC.

J is TRBJ2-2 and V is TRBV6-5; D is possibly TRBD1 (6 bases). CDR3 length equals 12 residues. From germline, CDR1 is MNHEY and CDR2 SVGAGI. Trimming shortened V by 7 bases and J by 9 bases, and 12 bases separated the two germline ends. The CDR3 DNA reads TGTGCCAGCATCGGGACACTCCGGGAGCTGTTTTTT. It encodes CASIGTLRELFF.

CDR3 sequence (DNA): TGTGCCAGTAGTATGGTCCCAGGAGGGAACACCGGGGAGCTGTTTTTT. It encodes CASSMVPGGNTGELFF. This rearrangement joins TRBV19 to TRBJ2-2; D is possibly TRBD2 (5 bases). The CDR3 loop spans 16 amino acids. Trimming took off 3 bases at V and 1 base at J, with 12 bases between the two ends. CDR1 LNHDA and CDR2 SQIVND come from the germline V gene (reference sequence).

The J gene is TRBJ2-3, the V gene TRBV19; TRBD1 aligns across 7 bases. The ends lost 5 bases at V and 5 bases at J; junction bases unmatched: 4. Germline CDR1 and CDR2: LNHDA and SQIVND (reference sequence). The CDR3 has 13 residues. CDR3 coding DNA: TGTGCCAGTAGTCCGGGACAGCAAGATACGCAGTATTTT. It yields the protein CASSPGQQDTQYF.

This clone was counted between two and nine times. The chain recombines TRBV28 with TRBJ1-2; D is unclear. CDR3 length: 15 amino acids. Germline CDR1 is MDHEN and CDR2 is SYDVKM. Trimming stripped 6 bases from V and 0 bases from J, with 14 bases between. The CDR3 DNA follows: TGTGCCAGCAGCAAACCAAGGCGGGCTAACTATGGCTACACCTTC. Its translation: CASSKPRRANYGYTF.

The rearrangement links TRBV5-1 to TRBJ2-7; 8 bases align to TRBD1. The junction had 8 bases not matched to a gene; V was cut back by 5 bases and J by 7 bases. Germline V gene sequence: CDR1 SGHRS, CDR2 YFSETQ. CDR3 length equals 13 residues. Written as DNA, the CDR3 is TGCGCCAGCAGAACCCCAGGGGGCTGGGAGCAGTACTTC. Translating it yields CASRTPGGWEQYF.

The V call is TRBV18, the J call TRBJ2-1; 9 nucleotides agree with TRBD2. Per germline, CDR1 KGHSH and CDR2 LQKENI. This CDR3 is built from 16 residues. J lost 6 bases, V lost 8 bases, and 14 bases had no gene match. In nucleotides, the CDR3 is TGTGCCAGCCGAACCGGTACCGGGACTAGCTCCAATGAGCAGTTCTTC. This codes for CASRTGTGTSSNEQFF.